This T cell receptor beta chain originates from a study of T cell responses to AZD1222 COVID-19 vaccine. Sequencing used immunoSEQ multiplex PCR; TCRdb keeps in-frame clones, though not all of them. The table has about 180,000 clones, more than 80% seen once. This CDR3 has 16 residues. From germline, CDR1 is SEHNR and CDR2 FQNEAQ (reference sequence). V was clipped by 6 bases and J by 2 bases; unmatched bases: 12. Study outcomes and limitations: Just 5 to 7 people given AZD1222 tested seropositive at baseline.

About this clone itself: As yet, its antigen is unknown.

The chain combines TRBV7-9 with TRBJ1-1, with 7 bases aligning to TRBD1. Sequences were derived from peripheral blood, sampled on day 0 of AZD1222 vaccination. The sequence was obtained from an adult in good health. The CDR3 coding sequence is TGTGCCAGCAGACATGACAGGGAGTTTACCAACACTGAAGCTTTCTTT. The encoded protein is CASRHDREFTNTEAFF.